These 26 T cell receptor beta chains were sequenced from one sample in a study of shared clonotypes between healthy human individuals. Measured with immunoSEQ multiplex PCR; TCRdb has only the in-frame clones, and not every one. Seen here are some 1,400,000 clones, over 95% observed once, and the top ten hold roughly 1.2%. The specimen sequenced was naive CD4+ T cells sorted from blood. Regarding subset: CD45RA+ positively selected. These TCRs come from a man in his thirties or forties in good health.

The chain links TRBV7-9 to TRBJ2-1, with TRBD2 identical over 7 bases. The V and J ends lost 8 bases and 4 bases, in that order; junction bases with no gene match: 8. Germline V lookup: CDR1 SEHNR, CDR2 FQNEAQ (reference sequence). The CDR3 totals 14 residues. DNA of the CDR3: TGTGCCAGCCAAGGGCTAGCGGCTTACAATGAGCAGTTCTTC. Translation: CASQGLAAYNEQFF.

The CDR3 sequence: CASSLSSPGANVLTF. As DNA, the CDR3 is TGTGCCAGCAGTTTATCCTCACCTGGGGCCAACGTCCTGACTTTC. The chain joins TRBV28 to TRBJ2-6; D uncertain. The V gene lost 1 base and the J gene lost 2 bases, with 6 bases spanning the gap. This CDR3 comprises 15 residues. CDR1 and CDR2 (germline): MDHEN, SYDVKM. Full variable domain (outside the CDR3, taken from reference TRBV28 and TRBJ2-6): DVKVTQSSRYLVKRTGEKVFLECVQDMDHENMFWYRQDPGLGLRLIYFSYDVKMKEKGDIPEGYSVSREKKERFSLILESASTNQTSMYLCASSLSSPGANVLTFGAGSRLTVL.

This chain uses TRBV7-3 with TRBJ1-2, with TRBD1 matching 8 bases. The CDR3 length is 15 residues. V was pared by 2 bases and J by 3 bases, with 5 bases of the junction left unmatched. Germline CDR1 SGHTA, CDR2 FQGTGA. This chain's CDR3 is CASSLQGAKYYGYTF. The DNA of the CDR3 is TGTGCCAGCAGCTTACAGGGGGCGAAGTACTATGGCTACACCTTC.

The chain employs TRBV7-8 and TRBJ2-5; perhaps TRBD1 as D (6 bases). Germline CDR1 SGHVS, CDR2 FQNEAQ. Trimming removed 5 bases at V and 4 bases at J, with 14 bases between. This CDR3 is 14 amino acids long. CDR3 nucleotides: TGTGCCAGCAGCCTACAGGGACGGGTAGAGACCCAGTACTTC. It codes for CASSLQGRVETQYF.

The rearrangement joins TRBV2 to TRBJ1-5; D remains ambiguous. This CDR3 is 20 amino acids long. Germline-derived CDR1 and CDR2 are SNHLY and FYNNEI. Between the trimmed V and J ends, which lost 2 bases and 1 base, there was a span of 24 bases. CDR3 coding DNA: TGTGCCAGCAGTGAAATGCCGGGCGTGAGTTCTCTTAAGAGCAATCAGCCCCAGCATTTT. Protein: CASSEMPGVSSLKSNQPQHF. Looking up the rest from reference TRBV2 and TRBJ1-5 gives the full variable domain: EPEVTQTPSHQVTQMGQEVILRCVPISNHLYFYWYRQILGQKVEFLVSFYNNEISEKSEIFDDQFSVERPDGSNFTLKIRSTKLEDSAMYFCASSEMPGVSSLKSNQPQHFGDGTRLSIL.

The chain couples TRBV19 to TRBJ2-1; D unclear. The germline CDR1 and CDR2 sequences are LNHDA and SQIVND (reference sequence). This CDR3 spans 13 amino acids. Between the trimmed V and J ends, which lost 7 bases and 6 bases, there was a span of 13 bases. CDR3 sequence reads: CASTMDLGNEQFF. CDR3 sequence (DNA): TGTGCCAGTACCATGGACCTCGGCAATGAGCAGTTCTTC.

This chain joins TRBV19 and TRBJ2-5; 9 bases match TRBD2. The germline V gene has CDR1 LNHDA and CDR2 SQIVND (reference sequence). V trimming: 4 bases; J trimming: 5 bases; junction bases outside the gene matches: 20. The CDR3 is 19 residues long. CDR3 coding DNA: TGTGCCAGTAGTAAGGGAAGTAATAAAGCGGGAGGCGGGGAGGAGACCCAGTACTTC. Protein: CASSKGSNKAGGGEETQYF.

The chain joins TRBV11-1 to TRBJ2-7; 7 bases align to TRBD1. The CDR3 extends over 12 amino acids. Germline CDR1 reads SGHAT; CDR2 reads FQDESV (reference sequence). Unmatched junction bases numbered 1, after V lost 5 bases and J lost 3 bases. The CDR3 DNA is TGTGCCAGCAGCAGACAGGGCTACGAGCAGTACTTC. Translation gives CASSRQGYEQYF.

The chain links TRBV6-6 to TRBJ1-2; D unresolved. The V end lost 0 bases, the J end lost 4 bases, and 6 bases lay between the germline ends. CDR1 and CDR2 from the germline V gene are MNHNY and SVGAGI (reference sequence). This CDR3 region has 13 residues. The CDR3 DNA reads TGTGCCAGCAGTTACTCACGGGTCTATGGCTACACCTTC. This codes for CASSYSRVYGYTF.

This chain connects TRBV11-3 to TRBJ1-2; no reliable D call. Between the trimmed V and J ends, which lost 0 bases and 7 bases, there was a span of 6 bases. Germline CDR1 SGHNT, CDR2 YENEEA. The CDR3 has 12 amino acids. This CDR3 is CASSLDGFGYTF. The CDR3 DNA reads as TGTGCCAGCAGCTTAGACGGTTTTGGCTACACCTTC.

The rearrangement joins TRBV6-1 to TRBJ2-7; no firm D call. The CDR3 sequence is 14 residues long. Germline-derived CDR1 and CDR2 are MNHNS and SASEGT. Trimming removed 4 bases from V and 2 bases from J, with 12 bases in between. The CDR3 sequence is CASSVESRAYEQYF. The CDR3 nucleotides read TGTGCCAGCAGTGTAGAGTCCCGAGCCTACGAGCAGTACTTC.

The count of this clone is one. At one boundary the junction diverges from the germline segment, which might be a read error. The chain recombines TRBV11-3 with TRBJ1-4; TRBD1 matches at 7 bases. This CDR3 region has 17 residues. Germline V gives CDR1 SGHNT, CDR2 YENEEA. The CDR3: CASSVDRVGATNEKLFF. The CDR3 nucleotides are TGTGCCAGCAGCGTAGACAGGGTCGGTGCAACTAATGAAAAACTGTTTTTT.

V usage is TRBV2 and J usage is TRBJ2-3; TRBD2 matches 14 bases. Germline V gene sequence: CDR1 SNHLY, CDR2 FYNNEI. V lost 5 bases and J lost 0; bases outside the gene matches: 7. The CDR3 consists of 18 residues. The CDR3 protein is CASSRGLAGATSTDTQYF. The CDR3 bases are TGTGCCAGCAGTAGGGGACTAGCGGGGGCTACTAGCACAGATACGCAGTATTTT.

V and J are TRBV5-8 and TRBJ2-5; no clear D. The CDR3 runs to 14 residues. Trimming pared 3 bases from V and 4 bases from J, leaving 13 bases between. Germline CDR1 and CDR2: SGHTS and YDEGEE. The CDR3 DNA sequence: TGTGCCAGCAGCTCCCGAAGCGAAGGAGAGACCCAGTACTTC. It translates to CASSSRSEGETQYF.

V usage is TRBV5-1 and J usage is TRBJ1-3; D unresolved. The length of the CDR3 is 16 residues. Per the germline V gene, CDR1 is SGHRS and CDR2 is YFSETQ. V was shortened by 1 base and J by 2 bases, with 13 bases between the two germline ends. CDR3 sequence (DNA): TGCGCCAGCAGCTTGAGCGGAGGAAACGCTGGAAACACCATATATTTT. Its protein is CASSLSGGNAGNTIYF.

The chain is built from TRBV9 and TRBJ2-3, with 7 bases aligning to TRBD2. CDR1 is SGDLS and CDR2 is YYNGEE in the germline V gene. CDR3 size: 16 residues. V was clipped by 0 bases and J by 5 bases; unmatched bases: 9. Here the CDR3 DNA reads TGTGCCAGCAGCGTAGTTATGGGAGGGCGTGGAGATACGCAGTATTTT. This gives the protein CASSVVMGGRGDTQYF.

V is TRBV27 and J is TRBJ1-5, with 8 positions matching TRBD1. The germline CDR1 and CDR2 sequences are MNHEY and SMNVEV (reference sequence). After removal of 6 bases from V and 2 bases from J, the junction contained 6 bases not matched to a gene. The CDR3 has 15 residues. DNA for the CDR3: TGTGCCAGCAGCTCACAGGGGGTTGGCAATCAGCCCCAGCATTTT. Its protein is CASSSQGVGNQPQHF.

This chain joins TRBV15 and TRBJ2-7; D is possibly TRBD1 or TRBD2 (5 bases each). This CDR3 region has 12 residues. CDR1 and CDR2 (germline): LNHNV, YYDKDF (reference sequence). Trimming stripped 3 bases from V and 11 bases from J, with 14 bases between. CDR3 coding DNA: TGTGCCACCAGCAGCTTTCCGGGACGGGAGTACTTC. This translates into CATSSFPGREYF.

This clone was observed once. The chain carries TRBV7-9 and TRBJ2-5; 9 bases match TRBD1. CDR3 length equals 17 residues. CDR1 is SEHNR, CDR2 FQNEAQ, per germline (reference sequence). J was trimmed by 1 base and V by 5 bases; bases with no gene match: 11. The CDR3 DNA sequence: TGTGCCAGCAGCAACCGGGGACAGGGAGAGTTCCAAGAGACCCAGTACTTC. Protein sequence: CASSNRGQGEFQETQYF. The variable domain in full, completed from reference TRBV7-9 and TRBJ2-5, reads DTGVSQNPRHKITKRGQNVTFRCDPISEHNRLYWYRQTLGQGPEFLTYFQNEAQLEKSRLLSDRFSAERPKGSFSTLEIQRTEQGDSAMYLCASSNRGQGEFQETQYFGPGTRLLVL.

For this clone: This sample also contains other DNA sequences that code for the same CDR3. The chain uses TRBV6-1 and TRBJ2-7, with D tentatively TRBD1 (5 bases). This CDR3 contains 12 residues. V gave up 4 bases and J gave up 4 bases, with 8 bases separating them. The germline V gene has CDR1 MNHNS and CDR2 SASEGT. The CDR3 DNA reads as TGTGCCAGCAGTGTGCAGGGTTACGAGCAGTACTTC. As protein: CASSVQGYEQYF.

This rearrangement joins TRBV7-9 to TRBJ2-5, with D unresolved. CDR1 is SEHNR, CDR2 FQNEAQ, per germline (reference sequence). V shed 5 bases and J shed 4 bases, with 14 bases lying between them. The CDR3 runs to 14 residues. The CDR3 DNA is TGTGCCAGCAGCGGTATTTTCCGTGGAGAGACCCAGTACTTC. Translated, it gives CASSGIFRGETQYF.

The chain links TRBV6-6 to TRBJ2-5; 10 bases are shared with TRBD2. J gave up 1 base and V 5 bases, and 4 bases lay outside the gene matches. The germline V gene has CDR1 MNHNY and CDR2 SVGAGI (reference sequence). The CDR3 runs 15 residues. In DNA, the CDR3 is TGTGCCAGCAGTCCCCTAGCGGGAGTCCAAGAGACCCAGTACTTC. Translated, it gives CASSPLAGVQETQYF.

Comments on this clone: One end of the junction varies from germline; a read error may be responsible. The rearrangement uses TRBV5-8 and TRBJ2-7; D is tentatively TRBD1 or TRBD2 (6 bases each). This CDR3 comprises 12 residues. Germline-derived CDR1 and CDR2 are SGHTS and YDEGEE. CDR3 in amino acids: CASSLRGAGADF. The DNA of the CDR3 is TGTGCCAGCAGCTTGAGGGGGGCAGGGGCTGACTTC.

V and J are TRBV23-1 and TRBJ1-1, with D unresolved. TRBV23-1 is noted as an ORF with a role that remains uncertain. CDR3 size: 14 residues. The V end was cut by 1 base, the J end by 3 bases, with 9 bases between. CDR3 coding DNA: TGCGCCAGCAGTCAATATACAGACTACACTGAAGCTTTCTTT. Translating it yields CASSQYTDYTEAFF.

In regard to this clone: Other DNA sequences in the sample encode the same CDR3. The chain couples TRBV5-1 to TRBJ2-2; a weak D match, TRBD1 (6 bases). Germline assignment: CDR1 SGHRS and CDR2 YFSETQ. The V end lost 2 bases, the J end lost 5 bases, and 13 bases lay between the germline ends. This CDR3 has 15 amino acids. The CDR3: CASSFGAGETGELFF. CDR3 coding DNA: TGCGCCAGCAGCTTTGGGGCAGGGGAGACCGGGGAGCTGTTTTTT.

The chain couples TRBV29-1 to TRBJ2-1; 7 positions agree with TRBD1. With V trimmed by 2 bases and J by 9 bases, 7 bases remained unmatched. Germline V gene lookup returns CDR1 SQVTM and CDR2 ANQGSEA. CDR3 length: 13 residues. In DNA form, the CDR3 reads TGCAGCGTTGAAATGACAGGGCCGCGTGAGCAGTTCTTC. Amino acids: CSVEMTGPREQFF.